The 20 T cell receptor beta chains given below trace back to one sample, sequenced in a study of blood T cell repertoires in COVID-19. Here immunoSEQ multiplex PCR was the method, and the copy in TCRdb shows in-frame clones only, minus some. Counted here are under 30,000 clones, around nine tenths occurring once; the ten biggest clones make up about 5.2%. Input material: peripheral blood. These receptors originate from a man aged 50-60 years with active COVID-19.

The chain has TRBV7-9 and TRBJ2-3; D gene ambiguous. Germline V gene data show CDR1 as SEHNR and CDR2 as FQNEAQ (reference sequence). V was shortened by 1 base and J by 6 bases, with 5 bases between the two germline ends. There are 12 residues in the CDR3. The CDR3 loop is CASSLVVDTQYF. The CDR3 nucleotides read TGTGCCAGCAGCTTAGTAGTGGATACGCAGTATTTT.

For the CDR3, the DNA is TGTGCCAGCAAAGCGGGGGCCGGGACCGGGGAGCTGTTTTTT. As protein: CASKAGAGTGELFF. This chain links TRBV7-3 with TRBJ2-2, with TRBD2 matching 8 bases. The CDR3 sequence is 14 residues long. Trimming cost V 7 bases and J 5 bases; bases outside gene matches: 6. Germline V gene lookup returns CDR1 SGHTA and CDR2 FQGTGA.

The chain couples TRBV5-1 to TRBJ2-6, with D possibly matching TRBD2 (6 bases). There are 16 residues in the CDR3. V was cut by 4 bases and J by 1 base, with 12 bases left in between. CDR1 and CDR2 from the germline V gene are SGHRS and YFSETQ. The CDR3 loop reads CASSPAGHSGANVLTF. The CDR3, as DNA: TGCGCCAGCAGCCCTGCGGGGCATTCTGGGGCCAACGTCCTGACTTTC.

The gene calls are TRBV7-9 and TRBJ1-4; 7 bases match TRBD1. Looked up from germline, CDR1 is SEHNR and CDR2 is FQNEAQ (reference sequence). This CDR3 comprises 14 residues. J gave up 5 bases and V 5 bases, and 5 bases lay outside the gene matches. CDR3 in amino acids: CASSLGQANEKLFF. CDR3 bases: TGTGCCAGCAGCCTCGGACAGGCCAATGAAAAACTGTTTTTT.

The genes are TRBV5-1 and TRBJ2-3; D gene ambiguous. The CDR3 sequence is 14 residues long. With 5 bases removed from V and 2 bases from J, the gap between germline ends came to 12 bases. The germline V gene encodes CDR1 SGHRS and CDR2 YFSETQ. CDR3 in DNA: TGCGCCAGCAGGTGGTCCTCACACACAGATACGCAGTATTTT. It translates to CASRWSSHTDTQYF.

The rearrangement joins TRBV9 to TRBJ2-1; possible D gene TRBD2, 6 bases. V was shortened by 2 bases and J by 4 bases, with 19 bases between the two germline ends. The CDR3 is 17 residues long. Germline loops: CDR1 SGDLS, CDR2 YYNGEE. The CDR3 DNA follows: TGTGCCAGCAGCGTTGACACCGGGACTGGGGGTTACAATGAGCAGTTCTTC. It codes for CASSVDTGTGGYNEQFF.

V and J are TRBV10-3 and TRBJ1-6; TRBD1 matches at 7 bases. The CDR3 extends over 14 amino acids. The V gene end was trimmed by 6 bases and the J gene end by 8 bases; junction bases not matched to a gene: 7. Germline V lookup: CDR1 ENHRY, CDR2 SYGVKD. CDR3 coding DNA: TGTGCCATCAGCTCAGACAGGGCAGATTCACCCCTCCACTTT. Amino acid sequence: CAISSDRADSPLHF.

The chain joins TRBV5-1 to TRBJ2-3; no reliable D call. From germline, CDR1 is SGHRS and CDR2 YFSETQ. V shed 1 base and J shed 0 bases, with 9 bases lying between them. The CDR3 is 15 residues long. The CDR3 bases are TGCGCCAGCAGCTTGCTCGGCAGGAGCACAGATACGCAGTATTTT. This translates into CASSLLGRSTDTQYF.

The CDR3 region has the DNA TGTGCCAGCAGTAGGGACAGGGGGGGGTACGAGCAGTACTTC. This encodes CASSRDRGGYEQYF. The chain links TRBV6-5 to TRBJ2-7; 11 nucleotides agree with TRBD1. This CDR3 spans 14 amino acids. CDR1 and CDR2 (germline): MNHEY, SVGAGI. The J segment lost 4 bases and the V segment lost 5 bases, leaving 4 bases of the junction unmatched.

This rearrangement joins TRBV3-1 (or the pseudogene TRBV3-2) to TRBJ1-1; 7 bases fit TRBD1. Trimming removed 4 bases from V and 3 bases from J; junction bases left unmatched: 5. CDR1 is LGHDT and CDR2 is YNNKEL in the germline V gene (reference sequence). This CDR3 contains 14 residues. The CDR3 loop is CASSPYDRDTEAFF. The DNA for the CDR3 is TGTGCCAGCAGCCCCTACGACAGGGACACTGAAGCTTTCTTT.

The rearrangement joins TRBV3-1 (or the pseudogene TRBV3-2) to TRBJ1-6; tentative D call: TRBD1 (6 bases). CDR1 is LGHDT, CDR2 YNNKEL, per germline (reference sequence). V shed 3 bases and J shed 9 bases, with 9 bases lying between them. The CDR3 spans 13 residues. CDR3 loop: CASSHDRFSPLHF. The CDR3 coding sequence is TGTGCCAGCAGCCACGACAGGTTTTCACCCCTCCACTTT.

The chain's CDR3 is CASSEGGGFNTQYF. In DNA form, the CDR3 reads TGTGCCAGCAGTGAAGGCGGGGGGTTTAATACGCAGTATTTT. This chain uses TRBV6-1 with TRBJ2-3; 8 positions agree with TRBD2. This CDR3 region has 14 residues. With V trimmed by 1 base and J by 7 bases, 4 bases remained unmatched. Per germline, CDR1 MNHNS and CDR2 SASEGT.

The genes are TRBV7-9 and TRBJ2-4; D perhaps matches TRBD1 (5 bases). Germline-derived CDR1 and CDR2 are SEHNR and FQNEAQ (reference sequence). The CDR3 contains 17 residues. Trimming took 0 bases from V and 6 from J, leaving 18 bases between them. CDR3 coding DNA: TGTGCCAGCAGCTTAGCCCGGGCGGCTAGACAGATAAACATTCAGTACTTC. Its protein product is CASSLARAARQINIQYF.

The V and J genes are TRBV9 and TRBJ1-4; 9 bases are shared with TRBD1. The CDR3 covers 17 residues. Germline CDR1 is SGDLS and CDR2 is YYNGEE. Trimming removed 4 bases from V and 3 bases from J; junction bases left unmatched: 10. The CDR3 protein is CASSKSGTGTANEKLFF. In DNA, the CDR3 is TGTGCCAGCAGCAAAAGTGGGACAGGGACTGCTAATGAAAAACTGTTTTTT.

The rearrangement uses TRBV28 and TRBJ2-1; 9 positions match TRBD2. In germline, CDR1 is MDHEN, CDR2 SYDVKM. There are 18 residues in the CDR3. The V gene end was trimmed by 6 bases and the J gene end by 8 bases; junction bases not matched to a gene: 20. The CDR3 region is CASSLLTRGLAGEDEQFF. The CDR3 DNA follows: TGTGCCAGCAGCCTACTTACCAGGGGGTTAGCGGGAGAGGATGAGCAGTTCTTC.

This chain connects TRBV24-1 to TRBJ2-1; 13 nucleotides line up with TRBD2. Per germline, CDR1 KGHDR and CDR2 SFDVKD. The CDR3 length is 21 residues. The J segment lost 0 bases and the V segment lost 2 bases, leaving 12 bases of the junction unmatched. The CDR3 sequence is CATSDSFLTSGGKSSYNEQFF. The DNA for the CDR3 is TGTGCCACCAGTGATTCCTTTTTGACTAGCGGGGGGAAGAGCTCCTACAATGAGCAGTTCTTC.

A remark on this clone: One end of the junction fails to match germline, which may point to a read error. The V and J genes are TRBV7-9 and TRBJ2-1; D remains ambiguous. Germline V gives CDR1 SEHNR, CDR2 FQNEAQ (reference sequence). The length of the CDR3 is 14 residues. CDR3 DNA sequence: TGTGCCAGCAGCCCGACTCCATCCTCCAATGAGCAGTTCTTC. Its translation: CASSPTPSSNEQFF.

The DNA of the CDR3 is TGTGCCAGCAGCCAAGGCCCAGACACGCTGGACACCATATATTTT. Amino acid sequence: CASSQGPDTLDTIYF. This chain uses TRBV4-2 with TRBJ1-3; D gene ambiguous. V lost 1 base to trimming and J lost 8 bases, with 15 bases between them. Per the germline V gene, CDR1 is LGHNA and CDR2 is YNFKEQ. This CDR3 has 15 residues.

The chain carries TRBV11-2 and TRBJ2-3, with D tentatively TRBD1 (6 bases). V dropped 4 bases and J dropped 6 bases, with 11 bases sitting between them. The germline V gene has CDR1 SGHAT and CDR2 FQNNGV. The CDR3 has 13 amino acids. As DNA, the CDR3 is TGTGCCAGCAGCTCGACAGGTCTCGATACGCAGTATTTT. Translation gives CASSSTGLDTQYF. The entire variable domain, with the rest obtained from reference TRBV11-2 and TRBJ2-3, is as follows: EAGVAQSPRYKIIEKRQSVAFWCNPISGHATLYWYQQILGQGPKLLIQFQNNGVVDDSQLPKDRFSAERLKGVDSTLKIQPAKLEDSAVYLCASSSTGLDTQYFGPGTRLTVL.

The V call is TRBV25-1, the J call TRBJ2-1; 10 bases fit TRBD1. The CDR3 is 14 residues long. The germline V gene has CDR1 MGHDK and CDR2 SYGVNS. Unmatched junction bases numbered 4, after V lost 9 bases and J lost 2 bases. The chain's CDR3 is CASLGTGAYNEQFF. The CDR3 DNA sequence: TGTGCCAGTCTAGGGACAGGGGCCTACAATGAGCAGTTCTTC.